This T cell receptor (beta chain) derives from a study of post-analysis software for immune sequencing data. Broader study findings: The five TRBV segments detected at higher frequency in patients than in controls included TRBV5-6, TRBV5-1 and TRBV20-1. Samples sharing a preparation batch grouped tightly together when assessed by F measure. There was significantly lower normalized Chao1 diversity in multiple sclerosis patients than in controls.

The CDR3 consists of 14 residues. After removal of 0 bases from V and 4 bases from J, the junction contained 1 base not matched to a gene. Looked up from germline, CDR1 is SQVTM and CDR2 is ANQGSEA. This clonotype appeared a few times. Its antigen is unidentified. Each TCR beta cDNA library carried unique molecular identifiers. Some 500,000 cDNA molecules were recovered from an input of about 0.9 to 10 million T cells. A single record per CDR3 protein comes from TCRdb applying MiXCR to the PCR reads. The sample includes more than 350,000 distinct CDR3 sequences, more than 30% of them seen just once. Material for sequencing was blood. V gene TRBV29-1 combines with J gene TRBJ2-1; 9 bases fit TRBD1. The TCR comes from a girl aged 2 to 9 with multiple sclerosis. CDR3 coding DNA: TGCAGCGTTGAAGAGGGGACAGGGTACAATGAGCAGTTCTTC. Amino acids: CSVEEGTGYNEQFF.